This TCR beta chain comes out of a study of shared clonotypes between healthy human individuals. Study-level background: The study used three CD4 naive, three CD4 memory, two CD8 naive and one CD8 memory plate per donor.

Study conclusions and caveats: Rarefaction analysis demonstrated incomplete sorted-subset sequencing notwithstanding large depth. Some clonotypes were shared by all four sorted-subset donors, while others were not shared. The non-shared ones had lower generation probabilities than the shared ones.

The protocol was immunoSEQ multiplex PCR, while the TCRdb copy is restricted to in-frame clones and leaves out a portion. The sample holds about 1.1 million clones, 60% to 85% seen once. A note on this clone: Its antigen is currently unknown.

The authors divided CD4+ cells into CD45RA+ naive and CD45RA-negative memory subsets. The sequenced material came from memory CD4+ T cells from PBMCs. The subset here: CD45RA-negative fraction. The sequence derives from a man aged 18 to 29 in good health. Some clones in this sample may be carry-over from other donors' samples.

For the CDR3, the DNA is TGTGCCAGCAGCCAAGTGGTCGGGACAGCCTACACTGAAGCTTTCTTT. Protein: CASSQVVGTAYTEAFF. V and J are TRBV14 and TRBJ1-1; 7 bases are a match to TRBD1. CDR3 length: 16 amino acids. Germline loops: CDR1 SGHDN, CDR2 FVKESK. Losses at the gene ends were 1 base for V and 3 bases for J; bases not matched to a gene: 8.